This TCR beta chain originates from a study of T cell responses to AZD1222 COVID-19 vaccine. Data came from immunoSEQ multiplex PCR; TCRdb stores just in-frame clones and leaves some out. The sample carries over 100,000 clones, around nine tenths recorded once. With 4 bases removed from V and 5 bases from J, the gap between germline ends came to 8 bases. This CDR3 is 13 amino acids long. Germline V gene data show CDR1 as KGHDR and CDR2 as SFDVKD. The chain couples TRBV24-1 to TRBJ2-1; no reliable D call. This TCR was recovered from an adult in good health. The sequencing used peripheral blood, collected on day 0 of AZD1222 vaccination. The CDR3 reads CATSDPLHNEQFF. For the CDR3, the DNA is TGTGCCACCAGTGACCCCCTACACAATGAGCAGTTCTTC.